The present T cell receptor beta chain was sequenced within a study of T cell responses to AZD1222 COVID-19 vaccine (dated by TCRdb to the early 2020s). For the study in its entirety: A total of roughly 240 trial participants underwent TCR sequencing, of whom around 200 received two doses of AZD1222 and some 26 received two doses of the MenACWY control vaccine. Trial participants were enrolled by age into 18-55, 56-69 and 70-plus year subgroups, with roughly 160, 29 and 62 TCR-sequenced participants respectively.

The sample's time point, from its label and the paper: about 28 days (+/-7) after the second vaccine dose. AZD1222 recipients with second doses at about 4 weeks or about 12 weeks were pooled, because spike-specific TCR depth and breadth did not differ between schedules. The vaccinee samples were drawn from two UK trials, COV001 and COV002, one of which was a single-blind randomized controlled phase 2/3 trial testing AZD1222 (ChAdOx1 nCoV-19) in healthy adults. For TCRbeta chain sequencing, PBMC samples from trial participants were taken at day 0 and at day 28 after the second dose. Of note for this clone: Its cognate antigen has yet to be identified. No much larger clonotype is one base removed from it; base qualities were not supplied.

The CDR3 regions of human TCRbeta chains were subjected to immunosequencing. The authors' analysis ran thus. Repertoire TCRs were matched against a reference library of SARS-CoV-2-specific TCRs generated with the MIRA antigen-specificity platform. Breadth meant the fraction of unique TCRs that were SARS-CoV-2-associated, whereas depth meant the fraction of total T cells that were SARS-CoV-2-associated. Using the MIRA data, each spike-specific TCR was mapped to the spike region that the TCR reacts to and placed in a CD4 or CD8 class. Log10-transformed breadth and depth values were compared by one-way ANOVA with Sidak's multiple comparisons tests. Entries here come from immuneACCESS through TCRdb and include only in-frame sequences with V and J called. Some clones fail to appear in such tables; in the studies checked, an unresolved V gene covers under half of the shortfall, and the cause of the remainder is unknown. The DNA was the basis for D and trimming; V, J and clone size are from that table. This sample lists roughly 150,000 clones; under 95% were detected once. The ten largest make up about 1.1% of the sample.

Overall study outcomes, separate from this receptor: Participants were mostly white British, with more females than males. The authors suggested clonal diversity may have been underestimated. Reportedly, almost half of the unique spike-specific TCRs recognized epitopes lying outside the regions that are mutated in the B.1.351 and B.1.1.7 variants. Because no day 14 peak-response samples were available, the repertoires could be characterized only after the peak T cell response. Spike-specific TCR breadth and depth rose significantly after two AZD1222 doses compared with day 0 and with MenACWY recipients. The whole spike protein was spanned by vaccine-associated CD4 TCRs, and dominant responses were seen in regions 160-218 and 743-854. Conclusions about previously exposed vaccinees are limited because only 6 or 7 AZD1222 recipients were SARS-CoV-2 seropositive at baseline. In the small 56-69-year group, the increase in depth fell short of significance, most likely because of low power.

The junction shows trimming of 3 bases on V and 4 bases on J, plus 9 bases between the germline ends. The CDR1 and CDR2 encoded by the germline V gene (reference sequence) are DFQATT and SNEGSKA. The CDR3 spans 13 residues, from the cysteine through the phenylalanine. Only the CDR3 part of the read is kept: 39 bases, read in frame from the first base. The receptor comes from an adult who received the AZD1222 COVID-19 vaccine. The source material was peripheral blood, sampled 28 days after the second AZD1222 dose. Here the chain combines TRBV20-1 and TRBJ1-4, with the identity of the D gene unclear. Here the CDR3 is given as CSASRQINEKLFF. The DNA sequence is given as TGCAGTGCTAGTCGCCAGATTAATGAAAAACTGTTTTTT.